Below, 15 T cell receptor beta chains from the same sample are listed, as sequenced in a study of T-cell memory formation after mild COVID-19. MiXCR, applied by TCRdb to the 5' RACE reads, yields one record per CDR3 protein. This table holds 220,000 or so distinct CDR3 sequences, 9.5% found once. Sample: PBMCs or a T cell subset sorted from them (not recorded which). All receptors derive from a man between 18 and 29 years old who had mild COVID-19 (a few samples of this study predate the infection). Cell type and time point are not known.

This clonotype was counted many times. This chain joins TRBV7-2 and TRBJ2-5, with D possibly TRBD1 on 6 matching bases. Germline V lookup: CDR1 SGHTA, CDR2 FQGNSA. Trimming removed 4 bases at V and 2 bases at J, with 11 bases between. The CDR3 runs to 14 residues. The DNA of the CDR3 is TGTGCCAGCAGCTATTACGGACAGCAAGAGACCCAGTACTTC. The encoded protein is CASSYYGQQETQYF.

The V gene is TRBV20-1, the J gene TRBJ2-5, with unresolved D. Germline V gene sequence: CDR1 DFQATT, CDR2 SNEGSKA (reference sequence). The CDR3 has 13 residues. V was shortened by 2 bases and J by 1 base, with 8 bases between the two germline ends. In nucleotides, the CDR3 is TGCAGTGCTAGAAGTACCATCCAAGAGACCCAGTACTTC. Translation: CSARSTIQETQYF.

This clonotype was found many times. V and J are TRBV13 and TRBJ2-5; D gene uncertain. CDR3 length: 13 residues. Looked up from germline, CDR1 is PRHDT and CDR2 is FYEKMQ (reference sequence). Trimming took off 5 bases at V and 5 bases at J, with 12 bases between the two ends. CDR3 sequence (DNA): TGTGCCAGCAGCCCCCAATCCGCGGAGACCCAGTACTTC. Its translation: CASSPQSAETQYF. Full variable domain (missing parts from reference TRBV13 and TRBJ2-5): AAGVIQSPRHLIKEKRETATLKCYPIPRHDTVYWYQQGPGQDPQFLISFYEKMQSDKGSIPDRFSAQQFSDYHSELNMSSLELGDSALYFCASSPQSAETQYFGPGTRLLVL.

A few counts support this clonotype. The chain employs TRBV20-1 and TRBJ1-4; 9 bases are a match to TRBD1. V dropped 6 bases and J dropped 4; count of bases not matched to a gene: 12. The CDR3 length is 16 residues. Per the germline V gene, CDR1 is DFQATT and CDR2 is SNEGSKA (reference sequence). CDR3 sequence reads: CSAGVHRGRVNEKLFF. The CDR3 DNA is TGCAGTGCGGGTGTCCACAGGGGGCGGGTTAATGAAAAACTGTTTTTT.

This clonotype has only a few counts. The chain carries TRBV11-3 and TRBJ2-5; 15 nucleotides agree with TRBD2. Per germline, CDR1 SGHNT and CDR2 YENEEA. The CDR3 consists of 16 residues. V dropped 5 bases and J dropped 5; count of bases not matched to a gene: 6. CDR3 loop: CASSAGTSGGLETQYF. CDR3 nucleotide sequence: TGTGCCAGCAGCGCCGGGACTAGCGGGGGGTTGGAGACCCAGTACTTC.

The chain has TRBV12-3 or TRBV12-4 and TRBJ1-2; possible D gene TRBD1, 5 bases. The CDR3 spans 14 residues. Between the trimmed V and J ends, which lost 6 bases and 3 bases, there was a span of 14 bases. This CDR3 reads CASSPRDGYYGYTF. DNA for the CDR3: TGTGCCAGCAGCCCCAGGGACGGCTACTATGGCTACACCTTC.

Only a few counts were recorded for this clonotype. In DNA, the CDR3 is TGTGCCAGCAAATCCCGGTCCAGAGACAGGTACACCGGGGAGCTGTTTTTT. Its translation: CASKSRSRDRYTGELFF. V and J are TRBV6-2 or TRBV6-3 and TRBJ2-2; the D gene is possibly TRBD1 (6 bases). This CDR3 contains 17 residues. V lost 7 bases and J 3 bases, leaving 21 bases between the germline ends. Germline V gene sequence: CDR1 MNHEY, CDR2 SVGEGT.

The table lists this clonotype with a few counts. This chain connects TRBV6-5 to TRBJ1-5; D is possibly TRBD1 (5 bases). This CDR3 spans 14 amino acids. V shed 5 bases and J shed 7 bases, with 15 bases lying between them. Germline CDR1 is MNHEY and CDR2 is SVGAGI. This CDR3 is CASSHDSGLQPQHF. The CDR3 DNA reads TGTGCCAGCAGTCACGACAGTGGGCTCCAGCCCCAGCATTTT.

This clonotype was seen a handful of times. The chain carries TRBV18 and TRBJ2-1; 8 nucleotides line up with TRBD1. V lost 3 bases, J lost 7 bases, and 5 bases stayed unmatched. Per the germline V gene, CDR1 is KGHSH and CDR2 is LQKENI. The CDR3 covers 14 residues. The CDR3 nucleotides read TGTGCCAGCTCACCTGGGACAGGAAAGAATGAGCAGTTCTTC. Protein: CASSPGTGKNEQFF. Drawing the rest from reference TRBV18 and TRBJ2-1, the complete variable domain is NAGVMQNPRHLVRRRGQEARLRCSPMKGHSHVYWYRQLPEEGLKFMVYLQKENIIDESGMPKERFSAEFPKEGPSILRIQQVVRGDSAAYFCASSPGTGKNEQFFGPGTRLTVL.

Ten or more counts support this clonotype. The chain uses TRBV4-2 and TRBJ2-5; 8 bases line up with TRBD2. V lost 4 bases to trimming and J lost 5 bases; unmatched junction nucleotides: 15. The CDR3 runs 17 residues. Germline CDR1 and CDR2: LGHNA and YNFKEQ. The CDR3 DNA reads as TGTGCCAGCAGCCCCACCCGCTCGGGGGGGGCCGGGGAGACCCAGTACTTC. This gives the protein CASSPTRSGGAGETQYF.

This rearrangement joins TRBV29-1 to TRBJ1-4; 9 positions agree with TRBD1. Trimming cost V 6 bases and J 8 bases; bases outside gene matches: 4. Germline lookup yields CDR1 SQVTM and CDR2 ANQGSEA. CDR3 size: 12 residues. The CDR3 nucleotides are TGCAGCGTGGGACAGGGATTCGAAAAACTGTTTTTT. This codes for CSVGQGFEKLFF.

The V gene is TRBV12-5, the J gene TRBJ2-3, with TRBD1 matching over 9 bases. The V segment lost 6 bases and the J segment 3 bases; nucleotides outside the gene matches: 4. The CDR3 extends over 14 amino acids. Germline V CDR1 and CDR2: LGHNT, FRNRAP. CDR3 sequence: CASGRQGVTDTQYF. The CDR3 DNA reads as TGTGCTAGTGGAAGACAGGGGGTGACAGATACGCAGTATTTT.

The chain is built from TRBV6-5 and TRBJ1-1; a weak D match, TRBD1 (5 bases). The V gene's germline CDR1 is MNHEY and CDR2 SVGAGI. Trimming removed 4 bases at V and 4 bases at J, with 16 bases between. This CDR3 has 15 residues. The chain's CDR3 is CASSFDRRAVTEAFF. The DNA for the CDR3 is TGTGCCAGCAGTTTTGATCGCAGGGCTGTCACTGAAGCTTTCTTT.

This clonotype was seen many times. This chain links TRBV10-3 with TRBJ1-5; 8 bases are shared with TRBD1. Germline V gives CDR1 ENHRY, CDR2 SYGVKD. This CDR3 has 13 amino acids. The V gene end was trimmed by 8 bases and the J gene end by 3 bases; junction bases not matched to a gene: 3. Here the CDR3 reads CAIGTGNNQPQHF. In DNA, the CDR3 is TGTGCCATCGGGACAGGTAACAATCAGCCCCAGCATTTT.

The CDR3 nucleotides read TGCAGCGTTCGCGGGGGGGCACAAGAGACCCAGTACTTC. It yields the protein CSVRGGAQETQYF. V and J are TRBV29-1 and TRBJ2-5; 9 bases line up with TRBD2. J lost 2 bases, V lost 5 bases, and 3 bases had no gene match. The CDR3 contains 13 residues. Germline CDR1 is SQVTM and CDR2 is ANQGSEA.